The 5 T cell receptor beta chains listed next were all sequenced from one sample in a study of blood T cell repertoires in COVID-19. Clones were sequenced by immunoSEQ multiplex PCR, and TCRdb holds only the in-frame ones, with some missing. The sample has about 34,000 clones; around 80% are singletons. Sample: peripheral blood. The receptors were gathered from an older man with active or convalescent COVID-19.

The chain uses TRBV10-3 and TRBJ1-6; possible D gene TRBD1, 5 bases. Germline V lookup: CDR1 ENHRY, CDR2 SYGVKD. V lost 7 bases and J lost 4, with 8 bases in between. The CDR3 runs 13 residues. CDR3 DNA sequence: TGTGCCATCACGACAGAGTATAATTCACCCCTCCACTTT. Encoded protein: CAITTEYNSPLHF.

The gene calls are TRBV5-1 and TRBJ1-2; perhaps TRBD1 as D (5 bases). Trimming took 4 bases from V and 8 from J, leaving 21 bases between them. This CDR3 is built from 15 residues. Germline CDR1 and CDR2: SGHRS and YFSETQ. The CDR3 sequence: CASSPQDGGSRGYTF. Here the CDR3 DNA reads TGCGCCAGCAGCCCCCAGGACGGGGGGTCTCGCGGCTACACCTTC.

The chain is built from TRBV6-5 and TRBJ1-1; 7 bases match TRBD1. In germline, CDR1 is MNHEY, CDR2 SVGAGI. V gave up 0 bases and J gave up 5 bases; unmatched junction bases: 9. The CDR3 extends over 16 amino acids. This chain's CDR3 is CASSYSSPGGGTEAFF. CDR3 DNA sequence: TGTGCCAGCAGTTACTCGAGTCCAGGGGGTGGTACTGAAGCTTTCTTT.

V and J are TRBV29-1 and TRBJ2-5; 9 nucleotides line up with TRBD1. Losses at the gene ends were 7 bases for V and 5 bases for J; bases not matched to a gene: 2. In germline, CDR1 is SQVTM, CDR2 ANQGSEA. The CDR3 runs 11 residues. CDR3 protein: CSATGGETQYF. The CDR3 coding sequence is TGCAGCGCTACAGGGGGCGAGACCCAGTACTTC.

The genes are TRBV28 and TRBJ1-5, with 10 bases lining up with TRBD1. Trimming cost V 5 bases and J 11 bases; bases outside gene matches: 9. There are 14 residues in the CDR3. Germline assignment: CDR1 MDHEN and CDR2 SYDVKM. The DNA of the CDR3 is TGTGCCAGCAGTGCGACAGGGGGCAGATTGGCCCAGCATTTT. Encoded protein: CASSATGGRLAQHF.